This T cell receptor beta chain was found in a study of graft-versus-host responses after intestinal transplantation. Germline CDR1 SGHNT, CDR2 YENEEA. V lost 3 bases, J lost 0 bases, and 12 bases lay in between. The CDR3 consists of 16 residues. Assay: immunoSEQ multiplex PCR; the TCRdb copy retains only in-frame clones and omits some. The sample lists about 86,000 clones; less than 90% were seen once. With respect to this clone: Its target is not known.

The J gene is TRBJ1-3, the V gene TRBV11-3; no clear D. The sequences come from unstimulated CD4+ T cells sorted from spleen or lymph node cells, collected before transplant. The receptor was derived from a human donor who was the organ donor for an intestinal transplant. Written as DNA, the CDR3 is TGTGCCAGCAGCTTGATGGACGGGAGCTCTGGAAACACCATATATTTT. Translating gives CASSLMDGSSGNTIYF.